Below, 29 T cell receptor beta chains from the same sample are listed, as sequenced in a study of cytomegalovirus exposure and HLA in healthy donors. PCR was performed using 60 Vbeta and 13 Jbeta primers. Some clones are missing from TCRdb's copy, which holds only in-frame ones; the method was immunoSEQ multiplex PCR. The sample lists 200,000 to 250,000 clones; under 70% were seen once. The sequenced sample was PBMCs. The receptors stem from a man between 35 and 55 years old in good health and CMV-seropositive.

V is TRBV2 and J is TRBJ1-4; a weak D match, TRBD1 (5 bases). Per germline, CDR1 SNHLY and CDR2 FYNNEI. This CDR3 comprises 16 residues. With 6 bases removed from V and 8 bases from J, the gap between germline ends came to 22 bases. CDR3 DNA: TGTGCCAGCAGACCATTGCCCGGGAGGGGCTGGGAAAAACTGTTTTTT. It specifies CASRPLPGRGWEKLFF.

This clone was detected only a few times. The chain joins TRBV6-5 to TRBJ2-2; the match to TRBD2 covers 8 bases. Trimming took 4 bases from V and 7 from J; bases not matched to a gene: 5. The CDR3 length is 14 residues. CDR1 MNHEY and CDR2 SVGAGI come from the germline V gene. CDR3 DNA sequence: TGTGCCAGCAGTTTCGGGGGGGCAAGCGGGGAGCTGTTTTTT. Its translation: CASSFGGASGELFF.

This clone was seen a few times. This rearrangement joins TRBV7-2 to TRBJ2-1, with TRBD2 matching 8 bases. Looked up from germline, CDR1 is SGHTA and CDR2 is FQGNSA. With 2 bases clipped from V and 4 bases from J, the junction kept 4 bases outside the gene matches. This CDR3 region has 15 residues. The chain's CDR3 is CASSLSGGSYNEQFF. CDR3 sequence (DNA): TGTGCCAGCAGCTTAAGCGGGGGATCATACAATGAGCAGTTCTTC.

The genes are TRBV6-5 and TRBJ1-4; D not resolved. Trimming left V 11 bases short and J 7 bases short, with 17 bases between. CDR1 and CDR2 (germline): MNHEY, SVGAGI. The CDR3 sequence is 13 residues long. The CDR3 bases are TGTGCCTGTGGGGAGCACCGGGGTGAAAAACTGTTTTTT. Amino acid sequence: CACGEHRGEKLFF.

The genes are TRBV2 and TRBJ1-2; 12 nucleotides agree with TRBD1. CDR1 is SNHLY and CDR2 is FYNNEI in the germline V gene. The CDR3 extends over 14 amino acids. The V segment lost 4 bases and the J segment 7 bases; nucleotides outside the gene matches: 4. Here the CDR3 reads CASSGGTGGRGYTF. CDR3 in DNA: TGTGCCAGCAGTGGAGGGACAGGGGGCCGTGGCTACACCTTC.

V and J are TRBV2 and TRBJ1-6; weak D call: TRBD1 (5 bases). The CDR3 spans 17 residues. Germline V CDR1 and CDR2: SNHLY, FYNNEI. Trimming pared 4 bases from V and 9 bases from J, leaving 22 bases between. CDR3 nucleotides: TGTGCCAGCAGTGCGACACTGGACACCCTAGGCGGTTCACCCCTCCACTTT. Protein sequence: CASSATLDTLGGSPLHF.

As to this clone: At the DNA level, this CDR3 is encoded by other sequences in the same sample as well. This sequence joins TRBV9 and TRBJ1-4; the match to TRBD1 covers 8 bases. V dropped 3 bases and J dropped 0; count of bases not matched to a gene: 1. Germline V gene data show CDR1 as SGDLS and CDR2 as YYNGEE. The CDR3 sequence is 15 residues long. Here the CDR3 reads CASSAGGATNEKLFF. The CDR3 DNA is TGTGCCAGCAGCGCAGGGGGCGCAACTAATGAAAAACTGTTTTTT. Complete variable domain (other parts from reference TRBV9 and TRBJ1-4): DSGVTQTPKHLITATGQRVTLRCSPRSGDLSVYWYQQSLDQGLQFLIQYYNGEERAKGNILERFSAQQFPDLHSELNLSSLELGDSALYFCASSAGGATNEKLFFGSGTQLSVL.

This clone was seen a handful of times. The rearrangement uses TRBV6-5 and TRBJ1-6; 7 bases match TRBD1. CDR1 and CDR2 from the germline V gene are MNHEY and SVGAGI. With V trimmed by 6 bases and J by 7 bases, 3 bases remained unmatched. This CDR3 region has 13 residues. CDR3 bases: TGTGCCAGCAGCCCCAGGGGGAATTCACCCCTCCACTTT. Translated: CASSPRGNSPLHF.

The CDR3 loop reads CSVGDRSVEAFF. CDR3 DNA: TGCAGCGTGGGGGACAGGTCGGTTGAGGCTTTCTTT. The chain combines TRBV29-1 with TRBJ1-1; TRBD1 aligns across 8 bases. The CDR3 runs 12 residues. Per the germline V gene, CDR1 is SQVTM and CDR2 is ANQGSEA. J was trimmed by 11 bases and V by 6 bases; bases with no gene match: 11.

V gene TRBV5-1 combines with J gene TRBJ2-7; D possibly corresponds to TRBD1 (6 bases). Looked up from germline, CDR1 is SGHRS and CDR2 is YFSETQ. The CDR3 runs 14 residues. Deletions cut 4 bases from V and 3 bases from J, with 14 bases between. The CDR3 DNA reads TGCGCCAGCAGCCTTCAGGGGTTATACTACGAGCAGTACTTC. Residues: CASSLQGLYYEQYF.

The J gene is TRBJ2-7, the V gene TRBV21-1; the table's D call, TRBD1, has no DNA check behind it. TRBV21-1 is shown as a pseudogene. This CDR3 comprises 14 residues. Here the CDR3 DNA reads TGTGCCAGCAGCAAAAGGGGGCTAGCCTACGAGCAGTACTTC. Protein product: CASSKRGLAYEQYF.

Only a few counts were recorded for this clone. One junction end disagrees with the germline gene, perhaps due to a read error. The chain has TRBV28 and TRBJ2-7; 8 bases match TRBD1. Germline CDR1 MDHEN, CDR2 SYDVKM. This CDR3 contains 15 residues. CDR3 region: CASNLGQGLTYEQYF. In DNA form, the CDR3 reads TGTGCCAGCAATTTAGGACAGGGATTGACCTACGAGCAGTACTTC.

This sequence joins TRBV14 and TRBJ2-7, with TRBD1 matching over 7 bases. The CDR3 is 13 residues long. The ends lost 4 bases at V and 7 bases at J; junction bases unmatched: 7. Germline V CDR1 and CDR2: SGHDN, FVKESK. CDR3 protein: CASSLDRLGEQYF. For the CDR3, the DNA is TGTGCCAGCAGCCTGGACAGGTTGGGGGAGCAGTACTTC.

The chain employs TRBV6-6 and TRBJ2-7, with 8 bases fitting TRBD2. This CDR3 has 12 residues. Germline trimming cut 8 bases from V and 8 bases from J; bases unmatched to any gene: 8. Germline CDR1 and CDR2: MNHNY and SVGAGI (reference sequence). The CDR3 DNA reads as TGTGCCAGCTGGGCGGGGGGATTAAAGCAGTACTTC. It is translated as CASWAGGLKQYF.

This chain joins TRBV4-1 and TRBJ1-1, with D possibly being TRBD1 (5 bases). The CDR3 runs to 14 residues. V was shortened by 0 bases and J by 4 bases, with 9 bases between the two germline ends. In germline, CDR1 is MGHRA, CDR2 YSYEKL. The CDR3 here is CASSQDREITEAFF. The CDR3 DNA is TGCGCCAGCAGCCAAGACAGGGAAATCACTGAAGCTTTCTTT.

V gene TRBV11-3 combines with J gene TRBJ2-1, with a weak D call TRBD2 (6 bases). Germline V gene lookup returns CDR1 SGHNT and CDR2 YENEEA. V lost 4 bases and J 3 bases, leaving 7 bases between the germline ends. This CDR3 is 13 amino acids long. The CDR3 is CASSYGGYNEQFF. The CDR3 DNA is TGTGCCAGCAGCTACGGGGGCTACAATGAGCAGTTCTTC.

This clone was observed a handful of times. This chain joins TRBV10-2 and TRBJ1-6, with 7 bases that match TRBD1. V dropped 4 bases and J dropped 0; count of bases not matched to a gene: 6. Germline V gene data show CDR1 as WSHSY and CDR2 as SAAADI. There are 17 residues in the CDR3. CDR3 residues: CASSGAGGSSYNSPLHF. The DNA of the CDR3 is TGCGCCAGCAGTGGGGCAGGGGGAAGCTCCTATAATTCACCCCTCCACTTT.

This clone was found once. This rearrangement joins TRBV12-5 to TRBJ1-2; 7 positions agree with TRBD1. Germline assignment: CDR1 LGHNT and CDR2 FRNRAP. The CDR3 consists of 12 residues. J was trimmed by 7 bases and V by 3 bases; bases with no gene match: 2. This chain's CDR3 is CASGLDRVGYTF. CDR3 DNA sequence: TGTGCTAGTGGTTTAGACAGGGTTGGCTACACCTTC.

The chain carries TRBV11-1 and TRBJ1-6; D is uncertain. The CDR3 is 14 residues long. V was cut by 0 bases and J by 9 bases, with 9 bases left in between. Germline V gives CDR1 SGHAT, CDR2 FQDESV (reference sequence). CDR3 sequence reads: CASSLALGSSPLHF. In nucleotides, the CDR3 is TGTGCCAGCAGCTTAGCCCTCGGGAGTTCACCCCTCCACTTT.

The J gene is TRBJ1-5, the V gene TRBV19; 8 nucleotides align to TRBD1. Per germline, CDR1 LNHDA and CDR2 SQIVND (reference sequence). This CDR3 region has 14 residues. Germline trimming cut 5 bases from V and 5 bases from J; bases unmatched to any gene: 5. The CDR3 reads CASSPTGGDQPQHF. The CDR3 coding sequence is TGTGCCAGTAGTCCCACAGGGGGTGATCAGCCCCAGCATTTT.

A few counts support this clone. This chain connects TRBV7-3 to TRBJ2-7; 10 bases are shared with TRBD1. The CDR3 extends over 15 amino acids. Germline loops: CDR1 SGHTA, CDR2 FQGTGA. V was pared by 5 bases and J by 5 bases, with 9 bases of the junction left unmatched. The CDR3 loop is CASSPRGTGEDEQYF. CDR3 DNA: TGTGCCAGCAGCCCTAGGGGGACAGGGGAGGACGAGCAGTACTTC.

The V gene is TRBV27, the J gene TRBJ1-1; no clear D. The CDR3 sequence is 13 residues long. Trimming cost V 3 bases and J 3 bases, with 8 bases left between them. Germline V gene lookup returns CDR1 MNHEY and CDR2 SMNVEV (reference sequence). The CDR3 protein is CASSLRGDTEAFF. The CDR3 DNA sequence: TGTGCCAGCAGTTTGAGAGGTGACACTGAAGCTTTCTTT.

The genes are TRBV19 and TRBJ2-4, with TRBD1 matching over 7 bases. Germline loops: CDR1 LNHDA, CDR2 SQIVND (reference sequence). Trimming cost V 3 bases and J 9 bases; bases outside gene matches: 14. The CDR3 contains 16 residues. This chain's CDR3 is CASSIPGGPKRGIQYF. As DNA, the CDR3 is TGTGCCAGTAGTATCCCAGGGGGACCCAAACGAGGCATTCAGTACTTC.

This clone was seen only a few times. The chain joins TRBV4-1 to TRBJ2-7, with 9 nucleotides matching TRBD2. Trimming at V came to 4 bases and at J to 6 bases, leaving 13 bases not matched to a gene. Germline lookup yields CDR1 MGHRA and CDR2 YSYEKL. The CDR3 has 16 amino acids. In DNA, the CDR3 is TGCGCCAGCAGCCTGGGGTTTGCGCGGGGGGGCCTCGAGCAGTACTTC. This encodes CASSLGFARGGLEQYF.

The chain has TRBV9 and TRBJ2-7; 12 bases fit TRBD2. Trimming removed 4 bases from V and 4 bases from J; junction bases left unmatched: 6. CDR3 length: 15 amino acids. In germline, CDR1 is SGDLS, CDR2 YYNGEE. CDR3: CASSPGTSGGYEQYF. The CDR3 bases are TGTGCCAGCAGCCCCGGTACTAGCGGGGGGTACGAGCAGTACTTC.

This chain joins TRBV5-4 and TRBJ2-3, with 12 bases lining up with TRBD2. V was pared by 0 bases and J by 1 base, with 6 bases of the junction left unmatched. The length of the CDR3 is 18 residues. Germline V lookup: CDR1 SGHNT, CDR2 YYREEE (reference sequence). CDR3 residues: CASSLALAGGDGTDTQYF. CDR3 coding DNA: TGTGCCAGCAGCTTGGCACTAGCGGGGGGTGATGGCACAGATACGCAGTATTTT. Filled out from reference TRBV5-4 and TRBJ2-3, the complete variable domain reads ETGVTQSPTHLIKTRGQQVTLRCSSQSGHNTVSWYQQALGQGPQFIFQYYREEENGRGNFPPRFSGLQFPNYSSELNVNALELDDSALYLCASSLALAGGDGTDTQYFGPGTRLTVL.

The chain couples TRBV18 to TRBJ2-1; 9 bases align to TRBD2. The junction had 5 bases not matched to a gene; V was cut back by 2 bases and J by 6 bases. The CDR3 sequence is 15 residues long. The germline gives CDR1 KGHSH, CDR2 LQKENI. The CDR3 loop reads CASSPLAGGPNEQFF. Here the CDR3 DNA reads TGTGCCAGCTCACCATTGGCGGGGGGGCCCAATGAGCAGTTCTTC.

CDR3 sequence: CASSSSSGGIYEQYF. The CDR3, as DNA: TGTGCCAGCAGTTCGTCTAGCGGGGGTATCTACGAGCAGTACTTC. The J gene is TRBJ2-7, the V gene TRBV28, with 10 bases matching TRBD2. Germline lookup yields CDR1 MDHEN and CDR2 SYDVKM. The CDR3 totals 15 residues. After removal of 4 bases from V and 3 bases from J, the junction contained 6 bases not matched to a gene.

The rearrangement links TRBV13 to TRBJ2-3; 11 bases agree with TRBD1. The CDR3 has 15 residues. Trimming at V came to 5 bases and at J to 6 bases, leaving 7 bases not matched to a gene. Germline V gene sequence: CDR1 PRHDT, CDR2 FYEKMQ (reference sequence). CDR3 sequence (DNA): TGTGCCAGCAGCCTGGACAGGGGGCGGGGGGATACGCAGTATTTT. This encodes CASSLDRGRGDTQYF. Variable domain in full (rest from reference TRBV13 and TRBJ2-3): AAGVIQSPRHLIKEKRETATLKCYPIPRHDTVYWYQQGPGQDPQFLISFYEKMQSDKGSIPDRFSAQQFSDYHSELNMSSLELGDSALYFCASSLDRGRGDTQYFGPGTRLTVL.